This TCR beta chain appears in the sequencing data of a study of T cells after yellow fever vaccination. On the study more broadly: Fractions of limited cellularity were prepared by means of SMART-Seq v4 Ultra Low Input. Study observations and caveats: Contamination of FACS-sorted repertoires by abundant clonotypes from the bulk population could occur.

Trimming removed 5 bases from V and 2 bases from J, with 9 bases in between. This CDR3 contains 14 residues. Germline V gives CDR1 SGHVS, CDR2 FQNEAQ. Universal primer sites and UMIs were introduced during 5'RACE template-switching synthesis of TCR cDNA. In TCRdb, the 5' RACE reads were re-called with MiXCR into one record per CDR3 protein. Altogether around 400,000 distinct CDR3 sequences are present, around 10% being singletons, with the ten largest covering more than 15%. This clonotype has more than one count but fewer than ten. The target antigen is unknown. The chain employs TRBV7-8 and TRBJ2-2; tentative D call: TRBD2 (5 bases). Sequenced here: PBMCs, sampled on the day of the first yellow fever vaccination. The source is a man between 18 and 35 years old who received the YFV17D yellow fever vaccine. DNA for the CDR3: TGTGCCAGCAGCCAACTAGTCAACACCGGGGAGCTGTTTTTT. It yields the protein CASSQLVNTGELFF.